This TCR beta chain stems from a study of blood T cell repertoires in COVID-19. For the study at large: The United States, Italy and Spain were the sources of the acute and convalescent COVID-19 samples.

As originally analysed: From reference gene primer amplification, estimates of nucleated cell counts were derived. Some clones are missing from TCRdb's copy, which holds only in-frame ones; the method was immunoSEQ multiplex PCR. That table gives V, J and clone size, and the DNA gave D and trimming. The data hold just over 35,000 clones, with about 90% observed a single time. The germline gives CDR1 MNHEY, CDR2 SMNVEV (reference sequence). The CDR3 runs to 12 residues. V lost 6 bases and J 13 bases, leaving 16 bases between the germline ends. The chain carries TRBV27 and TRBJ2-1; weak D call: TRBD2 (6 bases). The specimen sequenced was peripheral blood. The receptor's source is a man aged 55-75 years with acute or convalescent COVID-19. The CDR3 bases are TGTGCCAGCAGACGGCGCGGGGACCCCCAGTTCTTC. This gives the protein CASRRRGDPQFF.